This is a list of T cell receptor beta chains from one sample in a study of shared clonotypes between healthy human individuals. Profiling relied on immunoSEQ multiplex PCR, and the TCRdb table lists in-frame clones only, not all of them. This table has some 2 million clones, approximately 94% appearing once. Sequencing was carried out using naive CD8+ T cells sorted from blood. The receptor source for this set is a man in his late teens or twenties in good health. Each CDR3 is given with its conserved first and last residue. D genes are given only for firm matches. Clone size is given for some rows only: seen once, a few or many times, or a class if the clone is expanded.

CDR3 length	clone size	J gene	V gene	D gene	CDR3 DNA	CDR3 protein
19	few	TRBJ1-6	TRBV5-1	-	TGCGCCAGCAGCTTGGGAGGTACTACTAGTTGGTCCTATAATTCACCCCTCCACTTT	CASSLGGTTSWSYNSPLHF
11	-	TRBJ2-7	TRBV5-5	TRBD2	TGTGCCAGCATCGGGGAGGGAGAGCAGTACTTC	CASIGEGEQYF
13	-	TRBJ2-2	TRBV27	-	TGTGCCAGCAGTTGGGGCCCGGTGACGGAGCTGTTTTTT	CASSWGPVTELFF
17	-	TRBJ2-7	TRBV19	TRBD2	TGTGCCAGTAGTATAGGGGCTAGCGGGATGGGGTCCTACGAGCAGTACTTC	CASSIGASGMGSYEQYF
15	-	TRBJ2-5	TRBV2	TRBD2	TGTGCCAGCAGTGAAAGGCTAGCGGCCCCGAGGACCCAGTACTTC	CASSERLAAPRTQYF
16	-	TRBJ1-5	TRBV27	TRBD1	TGTGCCAGCAGTACCCTGGACAGGGTAGACAATCAGCCCCAGCATTTT	CASSTLDRVDNQPQHF
13	-	TRBJ2-7	TRBV19	-	TGTGCCAGTAGTGAGGGGTGGCCCTACGAGCAGTACTTC	CASSEGWPYEQYF
14	-	TRBJ2-3	TRBV7-9	-	TGTGCCACCGTAGGGGCTACTAGCACAGATACGCAGTATTTT	CATVGATSTDTQYF
15	-	TRBJ2-7	TRBV6-6	-	TGTGCCAGCAGTTACTCGCAGGCCAGCTCCTACGAGCAGTACTTC	CASSYSQASSYEQYF
14	-	TRBJ2-7	TRBV27	TRBD1	TGTGCCAGCAGCATGGGGACAGGGGCTGTCGAGCAGTACTTC	CASSMGTGAVEQYF
12	-	TRBJ2-7	TRBV6-1	-	TGTGCCAGCAGTGGGGCCTTCTACGAGCAGTACTTC	CASSGAFYEQYF
14	-	TRBJ2-3	TRBV6-6	TRBD2	TGTGCCACCGCACTAGCGGGGGGCCCCGATACGCAGTATTTT	CATALAGGPDTQYF
15	-	TRBJ1-1	TRBV19	-	TGTGCCAGTAGTATAATAGGGGCGCCGGGCACTGAAGCTTTCTTT	CASSIIGAPGTEAFF
13	-	TRBJ2-7	TRBV2	-	TGTGCCAGCAGTGCCAGGAGTTCCTACGAGCAGTACTTC	CASSARSSYEQYF
14	-	TRBJ1-1	TRBV28	-	TGTGCCAGCAGCTACAGCCTTCGGGACACTGAAGCTTTCTTT	CASSYSLRDTEAFF
15	-	TRBJ2-7	TRBV4-3	-	TGCGCCAGCAGCCAAGATTGGGAAGGCGACTACGAGCAGTACTTC	CASSQDWEGDYEQYF
12	-	TRBJ2-7	TRBV5-8	-	TGTGCCAGCGAGGGTTTGTGGGGCGAGCAGTACTTC	CASEGLWGEQYF
15	-	TRBJ2-7	TRBV19	-	TGTGCCAGTAGTATCTTAGTAGAGGGATCCTACGAGCAGTACTTC	CASSILVEGSYEQYF
15	-	TRBJ2-3	TRBV30	-	TGTGCCTGGAGCCTTCAGGGTTTAGTGACAGATACGCAGTATTTT	CAWSLQGLVTDTQYF
12	-	TRBJ1-1	TRBV2	-	TGTGCCAGCCGGGCTCCCACTACTGAAGCTTTCTTT	CASRAPTTEAFF
13	-	TRBJ2-5	TRBV27	-	TGTGCCAGCAGACGGCTTTCTGAAGAGACCCAGTACTTC	CASRRLSEETQYF
13	few	TRBJ2-2	TRBV2	-	TGTGCCAGCAGAGACCCAAACACCGGGGAGCTGTTTTTT	CASRDPNTGELFF
14	once	TRBJ2-7	TRBV27	TRBD1	TGTGCCTCCGGCGAGACAGGGGGTAAGAGGGAGCAGTACTTC	CASGETGGKREQYF
16	once	TRBJ2-2	TRBV9	-	TGTGCCAGCAGCGTAGGTGGAGGGTCATTGGTCGGGGAGCTGTTTTTT	CASSVGGGSLVGELFF
12	-	TRBJ1-4	TRBV5-4	-	TGTGCCAGCAGCCTAGGAGATGAAAAACTGTTTTTT	CASSLGDEKLFF
18	-	TRBJ2-7	TRBV21-1	-	TGTGCCAGCAGCCCGGGTTGGAAAACTAGCGTCATCACCTACGAGCAGTACTTC	CASSPGWKTSVITYEQYF